This T cell receptor beta chain was recorded in a study of blood T cell repertoires in COVID-19. Sequencing used immunoSEQ multiplex PCR; TCRdb keeps in-frame clones, though not all of them. Of around 150,000 clones listed, 85% to 95% are singletons. The Seattle patients, enrolled during active infection, were followed longitudinally. Trimming removed 2 bases at V and 1 base at J, with 12 bases between. The CDR3 consists of 15 residues. From germline, CDR1 is SGDLS and CDR2 YYNGEE. This chain links TRBV9 with TRBJ1-2; no firm D call. The source material was peripheral blood. This receptor was identified in a woman aged 60-75 years with COVID-19, enrolled during active disease. CDR3 protein: CASSVSVTFNYGYTF. The DNA of the CDR3 is TGTGCCAGCAGCGTTTCCGTGACTTTTAACTATGGCTACACCTTC.